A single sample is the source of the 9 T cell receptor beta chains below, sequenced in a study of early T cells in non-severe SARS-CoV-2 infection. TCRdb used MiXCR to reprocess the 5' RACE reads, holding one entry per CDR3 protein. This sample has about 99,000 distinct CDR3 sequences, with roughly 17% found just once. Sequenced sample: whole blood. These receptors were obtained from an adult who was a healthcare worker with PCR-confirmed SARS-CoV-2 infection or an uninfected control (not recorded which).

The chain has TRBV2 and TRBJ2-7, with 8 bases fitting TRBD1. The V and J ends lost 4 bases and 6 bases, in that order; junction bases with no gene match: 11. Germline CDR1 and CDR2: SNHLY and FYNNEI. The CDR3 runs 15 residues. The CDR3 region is CASSVQGASRGEQYF. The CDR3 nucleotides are TGTGCCAGCAGTGTTCAGGGGGCATCACGGGGCGAGCAGTACTTC.

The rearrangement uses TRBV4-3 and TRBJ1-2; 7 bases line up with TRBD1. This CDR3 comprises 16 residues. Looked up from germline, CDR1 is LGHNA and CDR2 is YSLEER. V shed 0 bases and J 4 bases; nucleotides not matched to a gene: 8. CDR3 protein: CASSQDFGTVLYGYTF. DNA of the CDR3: TGCGCCAGCAGCCAAGATTTTGGGACAGTGCTCTATGGCTACACCTTC.

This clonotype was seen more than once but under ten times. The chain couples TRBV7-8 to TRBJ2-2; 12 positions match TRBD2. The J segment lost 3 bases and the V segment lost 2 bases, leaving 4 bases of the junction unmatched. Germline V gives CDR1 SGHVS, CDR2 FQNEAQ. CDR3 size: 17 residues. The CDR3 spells CASSLRLAGEYTGELFF. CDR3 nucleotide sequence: TGTGCCAGCAGCTTACGACTAGCGGGGGAATACACCGGGGAGCTGTTTTTT.

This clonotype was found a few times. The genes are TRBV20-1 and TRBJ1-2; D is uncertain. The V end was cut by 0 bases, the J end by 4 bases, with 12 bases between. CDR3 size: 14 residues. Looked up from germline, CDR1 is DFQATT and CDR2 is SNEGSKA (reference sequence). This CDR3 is CSARDRGYFYGYTF. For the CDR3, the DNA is TGCAGTGCTAGAGATCGCGGATACTTCTATGGCTACACCTTC.

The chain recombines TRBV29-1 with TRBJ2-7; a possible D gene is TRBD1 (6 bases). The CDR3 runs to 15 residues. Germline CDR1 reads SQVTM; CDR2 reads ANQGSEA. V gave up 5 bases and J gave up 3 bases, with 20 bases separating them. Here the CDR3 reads CSVLGTGLHLYEQYF. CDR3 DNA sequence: TGCAGCGTTCTCGGTACAGGGCTTCACCTCTACGAGCAGTACTTC.

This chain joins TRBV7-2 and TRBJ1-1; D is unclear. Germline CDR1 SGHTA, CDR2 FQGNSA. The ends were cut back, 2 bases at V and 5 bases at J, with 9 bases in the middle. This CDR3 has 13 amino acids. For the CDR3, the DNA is TGTGCCAGCAGCTTATCTCGGGAGACTGAAGCTTTCTTT. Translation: CASSLSRETEAFF. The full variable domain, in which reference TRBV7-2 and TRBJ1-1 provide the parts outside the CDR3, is GAGVSQSPSNKVTEKGKDVELRCDPISGHTALYWYRQSLGQGLEFLIYFQGNSAPDKSGLPSDRFSAERTGGSVSTLTIQRTQQEDSAVYLCASSLSRETEAFFGQGTRLTVV.

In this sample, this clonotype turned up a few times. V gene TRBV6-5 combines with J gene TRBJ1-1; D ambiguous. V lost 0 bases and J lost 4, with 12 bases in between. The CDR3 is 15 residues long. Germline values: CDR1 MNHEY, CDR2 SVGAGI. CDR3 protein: CASSYSEGVTTEAFF. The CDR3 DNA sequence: TGTGCCAGCAGTTACTCGGAGGGAGTTACCACTGAAGCTTTCTTT.

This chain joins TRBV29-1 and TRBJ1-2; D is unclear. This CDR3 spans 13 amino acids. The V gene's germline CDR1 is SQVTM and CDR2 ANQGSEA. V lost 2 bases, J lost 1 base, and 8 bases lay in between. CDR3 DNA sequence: TGCAGCGTTGAAAAATATCGTAACTATGGCTACACCTTC. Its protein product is CSVEKYRNYGYTF.

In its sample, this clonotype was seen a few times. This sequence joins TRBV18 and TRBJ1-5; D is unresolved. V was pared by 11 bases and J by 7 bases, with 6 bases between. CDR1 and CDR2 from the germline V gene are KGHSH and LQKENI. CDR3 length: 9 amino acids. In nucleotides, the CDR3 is TGTGCCCAAGGGCAGCCCCAGCATTTT. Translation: CAQGQPQHF.